This T cell receptor beta chain was observed in a study of radiation and T cells in renal cell carcinoma. Study-wide results and caveats: Without pretreatment biopsies, baseline tumor clonotype presence was undetermined.

As regards this clone: Its antigen is undetermined.

This CDR3 comprises 14 residues. V was clipped by 3 bases and J by 2 bases, with 11 bases between them. Germline values: CDR1 MDHEN, CDR2 SYDVKM. Some clones are missing from TCRdb's copy, which holds only in-frame ones; the method was immunoSEQ multiplex PCR. The sample has about 150,000 clones, less than 90% seen once; the top ten hold around a sixth. Time point described: blood 4 weeks post-SBRT, at nephrectomy. Stated treatment: 15 Gy SBRT to primary tumor, nephrectomy 4 weeks later. After SBRT, blood was collected at 2 and 4 weeks, plus baseline. Specimen: blood, collected from a patient whose treatment included radiotherapy and nephrectomy. The receptor was derived from a woman aged 50 to 65 with renal cell carcinoma. The J gene is TRBJ2-7, the V gene TRBV28; D ambiguous. The CDR3 bases are TGTGCCAGCAGTTTGATTGACGGTCCCTACGAGCAGTACTTC. It translates to CASSLIDGPYEQYF.